The TCR beta chain under discussion was sequenced for a study of vaccination and CD4 T cells after COVID-19. In the study overall: Six men and four women formed the convalescents, two being Hispanic.

TCRdb itself ran the PCR reads through MiXCR, one entry per CDR3 protein. The profile covers fewer than 20,000 distinct CDR3 sequences, with approximately 60% appearing a single time and 1% to 1.3% taken by the ten largest. This CDR3 comprises 14 residues. Germline V gene lookup returns CDR1 MDHEN and CDR2 SYDVKM. Trimming removed 5 bases at V and 2 bases at J, with 13 bases between. Sample: CD4+ T cells from blood, taken after SARS-CoV-2 vaccination. J is TRBJ2-7 and V is TRBV28; no clear D gene. The sequence derives from a human donor who had recovered from COVID-19. The DNA of the CDR3 is TGTGCCAGCAGTCTTCGGTCTTTAGCCTACGAGCAGTACTTC. Encoded protein: CASSLRSLAYEQYF.